This note documents a single TCR beta chain sequence. Its antigen is currently unknown. Vbeta (60) and Jbeta (13) primers were used in the PCR. Using immunoSEQ multiplex PCR, the repertoire was profiled, and TCRdb retains in-frame clones only, with some absent. The sample comprises 50,000 to 65,000 clones, about 69% of which are singletons, and roughly 5.3% rests with the top ten. The data stem from a study of cytomegalovirus exposure and HLA in healthy donors. General study results and limits: Rare TCR sequences predominated, though certain public TCRs were found in many donors. Association with HLA alleles at 0.05 false discovery rate was found for about 17,000 TCR beta sequences in a later analysis. Cytomegalovirus status, reportedly, was diagnosed with high specificity and sensitivity by the classifier.

The CDR3 loop spans 14 amino acids. Germline V gene sequence: CDR1 SEHNR, CDR2 FQNEAQ (reference sequence). Trimming cost V 5 bases and J 2 bases; bases outside gene matches: 3. The V gene is TRBV7-9, the J gene TRBJ2-7; 10 bases are shared with TRBD1. The sample comprised PBMCs. This TCR was sampled from a woman aged 30 to 39 in good health and CMV-seronegative. CDR3 sequence reads: CASSPGQGPYEQYF. In DNA form, the CDR3 reads TGTGCCAGCAGCCCGGGACAGGGGCCCTACGAGCAGTACTTC.